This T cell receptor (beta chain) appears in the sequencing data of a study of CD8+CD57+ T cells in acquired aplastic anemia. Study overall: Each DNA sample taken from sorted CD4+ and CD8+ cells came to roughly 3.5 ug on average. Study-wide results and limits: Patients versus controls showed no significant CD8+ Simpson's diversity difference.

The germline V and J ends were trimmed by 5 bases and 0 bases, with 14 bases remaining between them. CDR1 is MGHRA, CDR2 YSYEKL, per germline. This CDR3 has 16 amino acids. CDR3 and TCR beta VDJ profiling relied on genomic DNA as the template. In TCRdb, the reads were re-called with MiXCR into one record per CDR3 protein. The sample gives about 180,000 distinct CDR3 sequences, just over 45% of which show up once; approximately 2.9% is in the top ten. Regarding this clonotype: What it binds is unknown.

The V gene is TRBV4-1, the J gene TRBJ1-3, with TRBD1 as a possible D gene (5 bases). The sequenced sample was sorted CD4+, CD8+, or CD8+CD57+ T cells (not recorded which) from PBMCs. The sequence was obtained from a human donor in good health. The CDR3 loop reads CASSISRASSGNTIYF. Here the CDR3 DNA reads TGCGCCAGCAGCATCAGCAGGGCGAGCTCTGGAAACACCATATATTTT.